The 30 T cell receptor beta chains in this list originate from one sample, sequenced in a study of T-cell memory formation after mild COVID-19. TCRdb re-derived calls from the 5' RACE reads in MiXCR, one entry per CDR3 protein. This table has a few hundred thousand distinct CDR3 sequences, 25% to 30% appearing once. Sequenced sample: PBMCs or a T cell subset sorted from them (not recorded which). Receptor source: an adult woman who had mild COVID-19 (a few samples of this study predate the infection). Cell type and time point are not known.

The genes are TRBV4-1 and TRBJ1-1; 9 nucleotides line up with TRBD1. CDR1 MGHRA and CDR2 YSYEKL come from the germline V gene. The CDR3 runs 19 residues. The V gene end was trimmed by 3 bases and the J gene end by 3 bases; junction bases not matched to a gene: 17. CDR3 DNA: TGCGCCAGCAGCCAGGCCAACCCATCCGGGACAGGGAGGGACACTGAAGCTTTCTTT. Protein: CASSQANPSGTGRDTEAFF.

The CDR3 spells CSVLGRTTEAFF. In DNA form, the CDR3 reads TGCAGTGTACTTGGACGTACTACTGAAGCTTTCTTT. The chain joins TRBV20-1 to TRBJ1-1; D not resolved. Trimming left V 7 bases short and J 5 bases short, with 14 bases between. This CDR3 has 12 amino acids. Looked up from germline, CDR1 is DFQATT and CDR2 is SNEGSKA (reference sequence).

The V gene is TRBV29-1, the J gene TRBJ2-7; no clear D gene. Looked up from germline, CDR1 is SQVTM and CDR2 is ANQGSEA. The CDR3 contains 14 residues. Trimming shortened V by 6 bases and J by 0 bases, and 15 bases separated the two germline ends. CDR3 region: CSVPGPYGSYEQYF. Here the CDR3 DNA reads TGCAGCGTGCCCGGGCCCTACGGCTCCTACGAGCAGTACTTC.

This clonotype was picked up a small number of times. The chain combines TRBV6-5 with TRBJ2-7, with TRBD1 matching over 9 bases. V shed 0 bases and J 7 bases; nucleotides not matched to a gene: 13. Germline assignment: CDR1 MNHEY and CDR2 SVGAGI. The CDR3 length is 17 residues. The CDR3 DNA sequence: TGTGCCAGCAGTTACTCGGCACAGGGGGCAACCCCTGGGGAGCAGTACTTC. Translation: CASSYSAQGATPGEQYF.

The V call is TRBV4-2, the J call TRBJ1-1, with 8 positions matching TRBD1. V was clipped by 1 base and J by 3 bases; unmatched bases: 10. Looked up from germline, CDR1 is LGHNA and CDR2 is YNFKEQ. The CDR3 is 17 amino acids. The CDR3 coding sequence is TGTGCCAGCAGCCAAGGGTGGACAGGGCTGCCGGACACTGAAGCTTTCTTT. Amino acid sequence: CASSQGWTGLPDTEAFF.

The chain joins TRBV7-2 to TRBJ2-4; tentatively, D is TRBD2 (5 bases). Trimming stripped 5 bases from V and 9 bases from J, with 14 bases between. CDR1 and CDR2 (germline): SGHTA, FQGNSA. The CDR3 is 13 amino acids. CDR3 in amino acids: CASSPRDGSIQYF. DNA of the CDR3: TGTGCCAGCAGCCCTCGTGATGGGAGCATTCAGTACTTC.

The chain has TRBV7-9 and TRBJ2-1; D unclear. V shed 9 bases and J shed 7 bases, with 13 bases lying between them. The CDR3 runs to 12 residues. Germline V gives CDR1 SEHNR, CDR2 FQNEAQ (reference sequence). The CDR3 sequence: CASPWASNEQFF. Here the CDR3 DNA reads TGTGCCAGTCCATGGGCGAGTAATGAGCAGTTCTTC.

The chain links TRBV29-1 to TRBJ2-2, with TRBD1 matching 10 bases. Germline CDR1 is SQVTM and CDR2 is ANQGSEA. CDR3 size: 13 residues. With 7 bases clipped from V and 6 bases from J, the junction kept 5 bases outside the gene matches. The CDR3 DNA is TGCAGCGGTGGACAGGGGGTCGCCGGGGAGCTGTTTTTT. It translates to CSGGQGVAGELFF.

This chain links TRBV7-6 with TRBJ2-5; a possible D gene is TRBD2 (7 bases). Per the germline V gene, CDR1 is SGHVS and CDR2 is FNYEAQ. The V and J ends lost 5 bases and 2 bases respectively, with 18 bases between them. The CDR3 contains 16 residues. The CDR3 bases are TGTGCCAGCAGCAACCCCCGGGGGGCCGATCAAGAGACCCAGTACTTC. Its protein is CASSNPRGADQETQYF.

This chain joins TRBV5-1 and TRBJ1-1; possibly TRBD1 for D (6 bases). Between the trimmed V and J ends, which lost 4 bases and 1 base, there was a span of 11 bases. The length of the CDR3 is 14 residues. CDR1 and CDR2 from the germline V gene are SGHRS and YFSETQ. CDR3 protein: CASSISGQNTEAFF. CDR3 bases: TGCGCCAGCAGCATTTCGGGACAGAACACTGAAGCTTTCTTT. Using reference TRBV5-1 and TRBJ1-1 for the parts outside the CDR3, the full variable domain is KAGVTQTPRYLIKTRGQQVTLSCSPISGHRSVSWYQQTPGQGLQFLFEYFSETQRNKGNFPGRFSGRQFSNSRSEMNVSTLELGDSALYLCASSISGQNTEAFFGQGTRLTVV.

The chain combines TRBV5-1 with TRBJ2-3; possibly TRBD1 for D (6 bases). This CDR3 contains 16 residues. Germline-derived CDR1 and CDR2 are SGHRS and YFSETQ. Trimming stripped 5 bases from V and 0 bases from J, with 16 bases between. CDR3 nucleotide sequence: TGCGCCAGCAGACGAAACCGGGACACAAGCACAGATACGCAGTATTTT. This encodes CASRRNRDTSTDTQYF.

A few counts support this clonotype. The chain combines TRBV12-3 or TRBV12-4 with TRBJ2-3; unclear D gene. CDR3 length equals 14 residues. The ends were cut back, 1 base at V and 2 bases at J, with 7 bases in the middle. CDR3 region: CASSLGSNTDTQYF. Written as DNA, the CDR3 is TGTGCCAGCAGTTTAGGCTCGAACACAGATACGCAGTATTTT.

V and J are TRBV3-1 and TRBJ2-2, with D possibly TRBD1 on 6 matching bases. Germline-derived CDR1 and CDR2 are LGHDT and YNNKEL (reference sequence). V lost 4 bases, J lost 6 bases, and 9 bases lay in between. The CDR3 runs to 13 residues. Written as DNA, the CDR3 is TGTGCCAGCAGCCCCACAGGGTCCGGGGAGCTGTTTTTT. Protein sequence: CASSPTGSGELFF.

As DNA, the CDR3 is TGTGCCAGCAGCTTAGAGGGGAGCGGCCAAATGGGGAATGAGCAGTTCTTC. This codes for CASSLEGSGQMGNEQFF. The chain couples TRBV7-6 to TRBJ2-1; D might be TRBD1 or TRBD2, each matching 5 bases. The germline CDR1 and CDR2 sequences are SGHVS and FNYEAQ. The CDR3 runs to 17 residues. V lost 1 base and J lost 7, with 20 bases in between.

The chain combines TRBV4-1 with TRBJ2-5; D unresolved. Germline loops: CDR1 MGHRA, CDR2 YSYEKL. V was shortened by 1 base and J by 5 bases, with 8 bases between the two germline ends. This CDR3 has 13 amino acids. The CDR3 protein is CASSQVDSETQYF. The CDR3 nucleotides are TGCGCCAGCAGCCAAGTCGATTCGGAGACCCAGTACTTC.

This chain's CDR3 is CASSKGQNNSPLHF. CDR3 coding DNA: TGTGCCAGCAGCAAGGGACAGAACAATTCACCCCTCCACTTT. J is TRBJ1-6 and V is TRBV7-6, with 7 nucleotides matching TRBD1. Per the germline V gene, CDR1 is SGHVS and CDR2 is FNYEAQ. The CDR3 length is 14 residues. Losses at the gene ends were 5 bases for V and 7 bases for J; bases not matched to a gene: 5.

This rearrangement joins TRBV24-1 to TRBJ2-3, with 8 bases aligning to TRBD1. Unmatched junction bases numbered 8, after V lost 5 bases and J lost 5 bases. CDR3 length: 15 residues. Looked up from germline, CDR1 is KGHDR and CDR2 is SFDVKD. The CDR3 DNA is TGTGCCACCAGTGGCCCACCAGGGGGCTTAGATACGCAGTATTTT. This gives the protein CATSGPPGGLDTQYF.

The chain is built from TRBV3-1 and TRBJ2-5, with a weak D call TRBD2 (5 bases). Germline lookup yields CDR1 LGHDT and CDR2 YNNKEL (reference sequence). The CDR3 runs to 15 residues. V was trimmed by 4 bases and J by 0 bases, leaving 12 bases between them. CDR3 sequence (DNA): TGTGCCAGCAGCCGACGTGGGGAGAACCAAGAGACCCAGTACTTC. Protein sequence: CASSRRGENQETQYF.

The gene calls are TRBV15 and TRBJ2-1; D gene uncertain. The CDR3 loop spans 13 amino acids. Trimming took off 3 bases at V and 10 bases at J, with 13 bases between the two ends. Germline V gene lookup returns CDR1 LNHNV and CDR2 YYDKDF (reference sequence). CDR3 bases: TGTGCCACCAGCAGCCTAGGTTCGCTAGAGCAGTTCTTC. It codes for CATSSLGSLEQFF.

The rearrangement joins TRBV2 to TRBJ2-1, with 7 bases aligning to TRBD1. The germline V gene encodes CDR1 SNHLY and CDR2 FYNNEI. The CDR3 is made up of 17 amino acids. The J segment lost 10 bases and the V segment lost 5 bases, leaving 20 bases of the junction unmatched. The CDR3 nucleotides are TGTGCCAGCAGTCTGCCCGCTGGACAGGAATGGGGCAACGAGCAGTTCTTC. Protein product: CASSLPAGQEWGNEQFF.

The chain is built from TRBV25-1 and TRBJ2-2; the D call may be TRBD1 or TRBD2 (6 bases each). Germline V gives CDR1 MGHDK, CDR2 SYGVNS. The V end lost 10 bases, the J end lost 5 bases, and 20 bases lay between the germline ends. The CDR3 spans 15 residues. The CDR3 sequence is CATRTDGGITGELFF. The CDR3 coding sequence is TGTGCCACCCGGACAGATGGCGGGATAACCGGGGAGCTGTTTTTT.

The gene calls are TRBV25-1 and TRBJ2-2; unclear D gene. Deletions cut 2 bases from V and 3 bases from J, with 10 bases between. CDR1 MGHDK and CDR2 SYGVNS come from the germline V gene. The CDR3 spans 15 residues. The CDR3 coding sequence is TGTGCCAGCAGTGAACTGGACGAATACACCGGGGAGCTGTTTTTT. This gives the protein CASSELDEYTGELFF.

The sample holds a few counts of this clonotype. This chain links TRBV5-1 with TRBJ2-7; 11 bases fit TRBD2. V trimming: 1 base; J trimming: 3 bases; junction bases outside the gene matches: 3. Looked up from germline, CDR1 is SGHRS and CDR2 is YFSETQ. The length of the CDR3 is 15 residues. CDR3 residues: CASSLTSGSFYEQYF. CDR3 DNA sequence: TGCGCCAGCAGCTTGACTAGCGGGAGCTTCTACGAGCAGTACTTC.

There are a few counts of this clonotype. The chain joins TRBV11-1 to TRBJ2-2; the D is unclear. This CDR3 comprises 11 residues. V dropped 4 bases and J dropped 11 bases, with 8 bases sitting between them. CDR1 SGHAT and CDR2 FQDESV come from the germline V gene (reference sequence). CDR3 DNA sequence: TGTGCCAGCAGCTCCCTAAATGAGCTGTTTTTT. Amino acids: CASSSLNELFF.

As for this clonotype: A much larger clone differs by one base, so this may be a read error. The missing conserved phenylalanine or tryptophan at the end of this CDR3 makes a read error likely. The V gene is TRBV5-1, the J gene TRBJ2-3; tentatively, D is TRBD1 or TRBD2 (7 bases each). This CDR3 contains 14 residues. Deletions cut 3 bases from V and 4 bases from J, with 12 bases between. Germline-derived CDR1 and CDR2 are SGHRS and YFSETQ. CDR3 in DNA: TGCGCCAGCAGCTCGGGGGGACAGTCAGATACGCAGTATTCT. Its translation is CASSSGGQSDTQYS.

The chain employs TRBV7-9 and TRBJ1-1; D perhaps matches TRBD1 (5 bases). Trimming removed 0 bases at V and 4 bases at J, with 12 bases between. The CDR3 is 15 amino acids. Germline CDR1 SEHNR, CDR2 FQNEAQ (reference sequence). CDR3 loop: CASSLASGRATEAFF. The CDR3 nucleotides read TGTGCCAGCAGCTTAGCGTCGGGCAGGGCCACTGAAGCTTTCTTT.

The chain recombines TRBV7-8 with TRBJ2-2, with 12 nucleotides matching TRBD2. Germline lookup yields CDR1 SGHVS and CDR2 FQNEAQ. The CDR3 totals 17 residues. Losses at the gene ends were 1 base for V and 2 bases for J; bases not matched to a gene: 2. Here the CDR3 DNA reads TGTGCCAGCAGCTTAGGGGGACTAGCGGGTAACACCGGGGAGCTGTTTTTT. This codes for CASSLGGLAGNTGELFF.

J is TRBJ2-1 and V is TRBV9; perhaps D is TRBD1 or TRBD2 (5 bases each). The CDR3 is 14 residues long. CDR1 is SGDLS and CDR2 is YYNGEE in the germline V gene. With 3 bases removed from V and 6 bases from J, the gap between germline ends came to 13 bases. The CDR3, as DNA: TGTGCCAGCAGCGCGACGGGACGGGGCAATGAGCAGTTCTTC. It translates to CASSATGRGNEQFF.

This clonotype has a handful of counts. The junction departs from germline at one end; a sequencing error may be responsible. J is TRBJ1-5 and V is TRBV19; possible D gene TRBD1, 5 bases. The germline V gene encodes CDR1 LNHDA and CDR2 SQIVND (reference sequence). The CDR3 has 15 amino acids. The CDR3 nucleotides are TGTGCCAGTAGTGGCAGGGCTTATAGCAAGCAGCCCCAGCATTTT. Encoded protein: CASSGRAYSKQPQHF.

CDR3 DNA sequence: TGTGCCACCAGTGATTATAGCAATCAGCCCCAGCATTTT. Its translation: CATSDYSNQPQHF. The chain carries TRBV24-1 and TRBJ1-5; D unclear. V lost 2 bases and J lost 0, with 1 base in between. This CDR3 is 13 amino acids long. The germline gives CDR1 KGHDR, CDR2 SFDVKD.